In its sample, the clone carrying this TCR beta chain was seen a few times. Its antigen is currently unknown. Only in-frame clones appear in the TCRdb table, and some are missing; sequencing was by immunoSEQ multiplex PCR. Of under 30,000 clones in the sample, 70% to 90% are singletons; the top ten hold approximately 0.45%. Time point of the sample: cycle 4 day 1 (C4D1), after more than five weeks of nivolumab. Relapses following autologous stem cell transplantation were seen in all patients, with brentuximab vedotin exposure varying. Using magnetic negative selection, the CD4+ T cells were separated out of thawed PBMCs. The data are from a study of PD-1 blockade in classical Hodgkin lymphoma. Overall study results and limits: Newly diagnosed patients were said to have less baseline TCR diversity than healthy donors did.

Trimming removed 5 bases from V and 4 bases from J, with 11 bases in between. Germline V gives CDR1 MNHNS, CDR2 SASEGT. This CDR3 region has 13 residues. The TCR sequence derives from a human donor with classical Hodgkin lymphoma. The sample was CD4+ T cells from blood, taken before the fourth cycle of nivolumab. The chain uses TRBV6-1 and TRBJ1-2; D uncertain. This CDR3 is CASSKEGGYGYTF. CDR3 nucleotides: TGTGCCAGCAGTAAGGAGGGCGGCTATGGCTACACCTTC.